This is a list of T cell receptor beta chains from one sample in a study of spatial heterogeneity in lung cancer. TCRdb re-derived calls from the 5' RACE reads in MiXCR, one entry per CDR3 protein. This table holds about 82,000 distinct CDR3 sequences, around an eighth found once. This sample comprised PBMCs, obtained at surgery. The receptor source for this set is a male donor with early-stage non-small cell lung cancer. Both conserved end residues are part of each CDR3.

v_gene: TRBV6-4; j_gene: TRBJ2-1; CDR3aa: CASSDRGDSYNEQFF
v_gene: TRBV15; j_gene: TRBJ2-1; CDR3aa: CATSSRTGGYNEQFF
v_gene: TRBV6-2/TRBV6-3; j_gene: TRBJ2-1; CDR3aa: CASSSMEGTYNEQFF
v_gene: TRBV14; j_gene: TRBJ2-6; CDR3aa: CASSPQAGGIPGANVLTF
v_gene: TRBV10-1; j_gene: TRBJ2-2; CDR3aa: CASSTRVTGELFF
v_gene: TRBV7-9; j_gene: TRBJ2-3; CDR3aa: CASSLARGTGTDTQYF
v_gene: TRBV2; j_gene: TRBJ1-5; CDR3aa: CASSGQGGNQPQHF
v_gene: TRBV9; j_gene: TRBJ1-1; CDR3aa: CASRSLDNTEAFF
v_gene: TRBV15; j_gene: TRBJ1-1; CDR3aa: CATSRDPGGTEAFF
v_gene: TRBV20-1; j_gene: TRBJ2-3; CDR3aa: CSARVDGTHTQYF
v_gene: TRBV2; j_gene: TRBJ2-3; CDR3aa: CASSGLTATDTQYF
v_gene: TRBV7-3; j_gene: TRBJ2-3; CDR3aa: CASSLKSLVGGDTQYF
v_gene: TRBV29-1; j_gene: TRBJ1-1; CDR3aa: CSVEGTKGKNTEAFF
v_gene: TRBV12-3/TRBV12-4; j_gene: TRBJ2-5; CDR3aa: CASSRDRGTQYF
v_gene: TRBV29-1; j_gene: TRBJ2-3; CDR3aa: CSVDPGSRYF
v_gene: TRBV7-6; j_gene: TRBJ2-1; CDR3aa: CASSRTRGGNEQFF
v_gene: TRBV28; j_gene: TRBJ1-3; CDR3aa: CASSSFGGRPGNTIYF
v_gene: TRBV29-1; j_gene: TRBJ1-1; CDR3aa: CSVPGAMNTEAFF
v_gene: TRBV25-1; j_gene: TRBJ1-2; CDR3aa: CASGERVHGYTF
v_gene: TRBV30; j_gene: TRBJ2-2; CDR3aa: CAWGTVGTGELFF
v_gene: TRBV12-3/TRBV12-4; j_gene: TRBJ1-1; CDR3aa: CASTPPRKGTGKGNTEAFF
v_gene: TRBV7-9; j_gene: TRBJ1-5; CDR3aa: CASSPSTGEKPQHF
v_gene: TRBV29-1; j_gene: TRBJ2-3; CDR3aa: CSVGDTTDTQYF
v_gene: TRBV5-1; j_gene: TRBJ2-5; CDR3aa: CASSLAASGGTQYF
v_gene: TRBV20-1; j_gene: TRBJ2-5; CDR3aa: CSAVKESRETQYF
v_gene: TRBV19; j_gene: TRBJ2-6; CDR3aa: CASSIRWDSGANVLTF
v_gene: TRBV2; j_gene: TRBJ2-3; CDR3aa: CASSEGGVNADTQYF
v_gene: TRBV29-1; j_gene: TRBJ2-2; CDR3aa: CSGKNTGELFF
v_gene: TRBV6-5; j_gene: TRBJ1-1; CDR3aa: CASSYRAEAFF
v_gene: TRBV20-1; j_gene: TRBJ2-3; CDR3aa: CSAPGEGLGTDTQYF
v_gene: TRBV29-1; j_gene: TRBJ1-1; CDR3aa: CSLTAGGNTEAFF
v_gene: TRBV12-3/TRBV12-4; j_gene: TRBJ1-1; CDR3aa: CASSPQAWVNTEAFF
v_gene: TRBV30; j_gene: TRBJ1-3; CDR3aa: CAWSVIYGTLSGNTIYF
v_gene: TRBV28; j_gene: TRBJ2-5; CDR3aa: CASSYGGQFQETQYF
v_gene: TRBV10-3; j_gene: TRBJ2-1; CDR3aa: CAISGDSGSSYNEQFF
v_gene: TRBV5-8; j_gene: TRBJ2-6; CDR3aa: CASSLEGAGANVLTF
v_gene: TRBV2; j_gene: TRBJ2-5; CDR3aa: CASSEWIGGETQYF
v_gene: TRBV10-3; j_gene: TRBJ2-7; CDR3aa: CAISVSDGEQYF
v_gene: TRBV3-1; j_gene: TRBJ1-1; CDR3aa: CASSQNGGLNTEAFF
v_gene: TRBV6-1; j_gene: TRBJ2-3; CDR3aa: CASSEAYGTRTDTQYF
v_gene: TRBV2; j_gene: TRBJ2-6; CDR3aa: CAREQGKWTGANVLTF
v_gene: TRBV27; j_gene: TRBJ1-1; CDR3aa: CASSTGQGNTEAFF
v_gene: TRBV2; j_gene: TRBJ1-5; CDR3aa: CASSEEGLSNQPQHF
v_gene: TRBV19; j_gene: TRBJ2-2; CDR3aa: CASSPLATGTGELFF
v_gene: TRBV11-2; j_gene: TRBJ2-2; CDR3aa: CASSSRTSGAGGELFF
v_gene: TRBV11-2; j_gene: TRBJ2-3; CDR3aa: CASSLDQVADTQYF
v_gene: TRBV19; j_gene: TRBJ1-4; CDR3aa: CATQDRGLEKLFF
v_gene: TRBV7-9; j_gene: TRBJ1-6; CDR3aa: CASSLTSPGTGAGSPLHF
v_gene: TRBV25-1; j_gene: TRBJ1-2; CDR3aa: CASSGAGYGYTF